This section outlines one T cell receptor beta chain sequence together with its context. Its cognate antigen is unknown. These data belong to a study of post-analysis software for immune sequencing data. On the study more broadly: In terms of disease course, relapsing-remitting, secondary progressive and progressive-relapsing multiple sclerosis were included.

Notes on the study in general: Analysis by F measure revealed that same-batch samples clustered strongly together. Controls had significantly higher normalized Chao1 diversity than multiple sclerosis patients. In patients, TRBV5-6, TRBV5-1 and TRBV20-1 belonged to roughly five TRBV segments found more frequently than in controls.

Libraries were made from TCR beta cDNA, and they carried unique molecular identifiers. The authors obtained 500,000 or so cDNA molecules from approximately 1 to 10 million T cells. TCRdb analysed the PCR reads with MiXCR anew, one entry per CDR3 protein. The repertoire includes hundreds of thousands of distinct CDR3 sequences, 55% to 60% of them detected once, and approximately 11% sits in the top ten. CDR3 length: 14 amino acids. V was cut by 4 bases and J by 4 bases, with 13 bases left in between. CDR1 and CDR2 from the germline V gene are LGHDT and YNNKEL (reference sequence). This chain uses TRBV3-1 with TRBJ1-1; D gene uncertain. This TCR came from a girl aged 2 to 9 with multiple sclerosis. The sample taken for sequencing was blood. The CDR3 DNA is TGTGCCAGCAGCCTGGAGCGGAAGGGCACTGAAGCTTTCTTT. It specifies CASSLERKGTEAFF.